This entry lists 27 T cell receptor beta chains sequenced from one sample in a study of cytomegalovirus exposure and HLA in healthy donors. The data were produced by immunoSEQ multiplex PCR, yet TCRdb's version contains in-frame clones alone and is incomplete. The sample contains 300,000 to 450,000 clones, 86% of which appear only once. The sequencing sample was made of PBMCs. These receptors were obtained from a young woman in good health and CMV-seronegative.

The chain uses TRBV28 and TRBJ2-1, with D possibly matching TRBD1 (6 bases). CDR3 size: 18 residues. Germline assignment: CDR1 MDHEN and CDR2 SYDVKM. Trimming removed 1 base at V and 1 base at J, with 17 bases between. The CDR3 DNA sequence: TGTGCCAGCAGTTTATCCCTTTATAGGGGGTCGTCCTACAATGAGCAGTTCTTC. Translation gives CASSLSLYRGSSYNEQFF.

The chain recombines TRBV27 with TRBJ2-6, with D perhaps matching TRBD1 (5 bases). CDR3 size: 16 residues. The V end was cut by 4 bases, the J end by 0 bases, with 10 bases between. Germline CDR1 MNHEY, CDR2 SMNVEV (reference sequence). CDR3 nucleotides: TGTGCCAGCAGTTCCTCAGGGATCTCTGGGGCCAACGTCCTGACTTTC. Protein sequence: CASSSSGISGANVLTF. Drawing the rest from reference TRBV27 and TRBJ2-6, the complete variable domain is EAQVTQNPRYLITVTGKKLTVTCSQNMNHEYMSWYRQDPGLGLRQIYYSMNVEVTDKGDVPEGYKVSRKEKRNFPLILESPSPNQTSLYFCASSSSGISGANVLTFGAGSRLTVL.

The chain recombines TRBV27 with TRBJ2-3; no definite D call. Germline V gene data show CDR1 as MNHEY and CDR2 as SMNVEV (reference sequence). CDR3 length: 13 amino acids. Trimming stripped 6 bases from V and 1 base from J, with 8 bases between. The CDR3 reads CASRRSGTDTQYF. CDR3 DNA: TGTGCCAGCAGGAGATCTGGCACAGATACGCAGTATTTT.

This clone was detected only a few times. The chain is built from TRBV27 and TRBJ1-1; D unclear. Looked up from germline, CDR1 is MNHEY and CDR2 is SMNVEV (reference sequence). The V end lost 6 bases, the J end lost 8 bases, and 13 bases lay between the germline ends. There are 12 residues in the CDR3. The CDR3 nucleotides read TGTGCCAGCAGCCGAGATAGCAGAGAAGCTTTCTTT. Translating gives CASSRDSREAFF.

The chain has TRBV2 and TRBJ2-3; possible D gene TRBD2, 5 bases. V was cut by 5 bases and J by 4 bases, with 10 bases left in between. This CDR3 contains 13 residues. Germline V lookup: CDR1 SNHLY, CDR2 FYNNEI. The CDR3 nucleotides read TGTGCCAGCAGTCGGGGTGGCCCAGATACGCAGTATTTT. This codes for CASSRGGPDTQYF.

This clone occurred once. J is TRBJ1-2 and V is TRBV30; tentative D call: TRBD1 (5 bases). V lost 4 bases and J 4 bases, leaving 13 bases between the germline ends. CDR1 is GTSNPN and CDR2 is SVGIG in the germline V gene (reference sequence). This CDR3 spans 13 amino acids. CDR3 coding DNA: TGTGCCTGGACACCATGGGGGGGCTATGGCTACACCTTC. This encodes CAWTPWGGYGYTF.

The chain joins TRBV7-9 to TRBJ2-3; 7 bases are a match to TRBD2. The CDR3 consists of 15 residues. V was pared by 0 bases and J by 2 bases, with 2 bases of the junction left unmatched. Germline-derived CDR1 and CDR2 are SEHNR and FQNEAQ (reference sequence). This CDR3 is CASSLAAGDTDTQYF. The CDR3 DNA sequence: TGTGCCAGCAGCTTAGCTGCGGGGGACACAGATACGCAGTATTTT.

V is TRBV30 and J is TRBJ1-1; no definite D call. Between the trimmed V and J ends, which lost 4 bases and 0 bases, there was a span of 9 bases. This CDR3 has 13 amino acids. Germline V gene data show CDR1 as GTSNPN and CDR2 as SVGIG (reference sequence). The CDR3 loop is CAWMGNMNTEAFF. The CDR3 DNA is TGTGCCTGGATGGGCAACATGAACACTGAAGCTTTCTTT.

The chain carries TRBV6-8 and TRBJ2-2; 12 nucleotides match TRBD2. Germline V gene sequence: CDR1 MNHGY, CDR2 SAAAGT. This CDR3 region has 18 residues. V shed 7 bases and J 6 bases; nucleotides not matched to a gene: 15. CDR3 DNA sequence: TGTGCCAGCACCCTTGGACTAGCGGGACCCCCGTGGCCCGGGGAGCTGTTTTTT. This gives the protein CASTLGLAGPPWPGELFF.

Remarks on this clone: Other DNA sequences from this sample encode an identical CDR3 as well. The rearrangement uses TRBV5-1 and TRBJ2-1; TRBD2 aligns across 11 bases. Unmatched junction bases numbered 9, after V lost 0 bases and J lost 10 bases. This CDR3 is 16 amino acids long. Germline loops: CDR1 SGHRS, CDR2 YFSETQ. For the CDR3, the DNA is TGCGCCAGCAGCTTGGTAGTAGCGGGAGGGCCCGGGGAGCAGTTCTTC. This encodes CASSLVVAGGPGEQFF.

This CDR3 is CASSLESRSFHEQYF. CDR3 coding DNA: TGTGCCAGCAGCTTGGAGTCTAGATCCTTCCACGAGCAGTACTTC. The chain joins TRBV5-4 to TRBJ2-7; D gene unclear. There are 15 residues in the CDR3. V lost 0 bases and J lost 5, with 15 bases in between. Looked up from germline, CDR1 is SGHNT and CDR2 is YYREEE (reference sequence).

The CDR3 is CASSPGLAVYNEQFF. The CDR3 nucleotides are TGTGCCAGCAGCCCCGGACTAGCGGTCTACAATGAGCAGTTCTTC. The chain combines TRBV5-8 with TRBJ2-1; 10 nucleotides align to TRBD2. The V and J ends lost 4 bases and 3 bases, in that order; junction bases with no gene match: 4. There are 15 residues in the CDR3. Germline V gene lookup returns CDR1 SGHTS and CDR2 YDEGEE.

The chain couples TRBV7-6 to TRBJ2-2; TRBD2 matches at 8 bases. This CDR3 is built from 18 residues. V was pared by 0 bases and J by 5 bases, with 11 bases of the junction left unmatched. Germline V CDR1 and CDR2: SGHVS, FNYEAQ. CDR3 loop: CASSLAVPGLEGTGELFF. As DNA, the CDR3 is TGTGCCAGCAGCTTAGCGGTACCGGGACTAGAGGGGACCGGGGAGCTGTTTTTT.

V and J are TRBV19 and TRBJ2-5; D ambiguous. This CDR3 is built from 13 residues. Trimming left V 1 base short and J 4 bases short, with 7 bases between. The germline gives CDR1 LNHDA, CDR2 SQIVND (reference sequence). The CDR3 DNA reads TGTGCCAGTAGTATAGCCAGGTCAGAGACCCAGTACTTC. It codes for CASSIARSETQYF. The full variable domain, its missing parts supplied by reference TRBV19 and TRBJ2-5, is DGGITQSPKYLFRKEGQNVTLSCEQNLNHDAMYWYRQDPGQGLRLIYYSQIVNDFQKGDIAEGYSVSREKKESFPLTVTSAQKNPTAFYLCASSIARSETQYFGPGTRLLVL.

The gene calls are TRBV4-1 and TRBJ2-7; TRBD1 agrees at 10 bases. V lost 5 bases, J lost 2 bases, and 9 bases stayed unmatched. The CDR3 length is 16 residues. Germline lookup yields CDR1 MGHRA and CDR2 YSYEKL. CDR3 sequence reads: CASSNDPGQGTYEQYF. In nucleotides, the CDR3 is TGCGCCAGCAGCAACGATCCGGGACAGGGGACCTACGAGCAGTACTTC.

CDR3 coding DNA: TGTGCCAGCAGCTTGGAGGGTGACAGACTCTATGGCTACACCTTC. It codes for CASSLEGDRLYGYTF. This chain uses TRBV5-6 with TRBJ1-2; a possible D gene is TRBD1 (5 bases). The CDR3 extends over 15 amino acids. Germline V gene lookup returns CDR1 SGHDT and CDR2 YYEEEE. V lost 0 bases, J lost 4 bases, and 13 bases lay in between.

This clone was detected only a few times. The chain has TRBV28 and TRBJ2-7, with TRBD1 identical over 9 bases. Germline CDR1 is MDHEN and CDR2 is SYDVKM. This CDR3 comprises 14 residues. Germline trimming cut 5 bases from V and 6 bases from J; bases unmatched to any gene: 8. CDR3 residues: CASSRQGGSGEQYF. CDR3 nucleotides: TGTGCCAGCAGTAGACAGGGGGGCTCGGGCGAGCAGTACTTC.

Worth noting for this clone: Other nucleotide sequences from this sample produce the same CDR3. The CDR3 sequence is CASSPPGGSTDTQYF. The CDR3 DNA reads TGTGCCAGCTCACCACCGGGGGGAAGCACAGATACGCAGTATTTT. The chain couples TRBV18 to TRBJ2-3, with D possibly matching TRBD2 (6 bases). The CDR3 is 15 amino acids. V gave up 0 bases and J gave up 0 bases, with 7 bases separating them. Per germline, CDR1 KGHSH and CDR2 LQKENI. The entire variable domain, with the rest obtained from reference TRBV18 and TRBJ2-3, is as follows: NAGVMQNPRHLVRRRGQEARLRCSPMKGHSHVYWYRQLPEEGLKFMVYLQKENIIDESGMPKERFSAEFPKEGPSILRIQQVVRGDSAAYFCASSPPGGSTDTQYFGPGTRLTVL.

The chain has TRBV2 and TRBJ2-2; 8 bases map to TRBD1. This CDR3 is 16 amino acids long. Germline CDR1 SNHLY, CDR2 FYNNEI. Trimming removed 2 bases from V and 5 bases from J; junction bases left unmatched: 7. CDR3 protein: CASSEQGAPGTGELFF. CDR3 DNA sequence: TGTGCCAGCAGTGAACAGGGGGCTCCGGGAACCGGGGAGCTGTTTTTT. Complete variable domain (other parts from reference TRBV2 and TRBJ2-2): EPEVTQTPSHQVTQMGQEVILRCVPISNHLYFYWYRQILGQKVEFLVSFYNNEISEKSEIFDDQFSVERPDGSNFTLKIRSTKLEDSAMYFCASSEQGAPGTGELFFGEGSRLTVL.

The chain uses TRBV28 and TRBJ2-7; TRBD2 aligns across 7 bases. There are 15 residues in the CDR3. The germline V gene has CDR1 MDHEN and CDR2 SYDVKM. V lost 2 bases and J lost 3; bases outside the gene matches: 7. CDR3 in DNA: TGTGCCAGCAGTTTACCGGGGGGTGGGCGCTACGAGCAGTACTTC. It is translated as CASSLPGGGRYEQYF.

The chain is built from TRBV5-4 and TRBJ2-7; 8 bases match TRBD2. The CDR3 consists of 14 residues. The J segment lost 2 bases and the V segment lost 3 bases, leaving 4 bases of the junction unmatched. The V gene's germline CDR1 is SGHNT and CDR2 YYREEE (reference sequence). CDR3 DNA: TGTGCCAGCAGCTCGGGACTAGGCCCCTACGAGCAGTACTTC. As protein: CASSSGLGPYEQYF.

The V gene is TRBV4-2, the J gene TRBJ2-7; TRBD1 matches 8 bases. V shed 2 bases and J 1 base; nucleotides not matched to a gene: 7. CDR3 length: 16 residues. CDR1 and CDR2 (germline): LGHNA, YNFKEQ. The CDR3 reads CASSQHGTGRSYEQYF. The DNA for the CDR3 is TGTGCCAGCAGCCAACACGGGACAGGACGATCCTACGAGCAGTACTTC.

The CDR3 loop is CASSPMGGLNEQFF. The CDR3 DNA reads TGTGCCAGCAGCCCCATGGGGGGGCTCAATGAGCAGTTCTTC. The chain links TRBV28 to TRBJ2-1; TRBD2 might be the D (7 bases). The CDR3 has 14 residues. Trimming pared 6 bases from V and 6 bases from J, leaving 15 bases between. Per germline, CDR1 MDHEN and CDR2 SYDVKM.

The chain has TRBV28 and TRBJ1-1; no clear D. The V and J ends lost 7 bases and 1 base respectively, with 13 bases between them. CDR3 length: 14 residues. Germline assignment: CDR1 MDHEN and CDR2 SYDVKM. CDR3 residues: CASTYTGRNTEAFF. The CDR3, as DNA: TGTGCCAGCACATACACCGGGAGGAACACTGAAGCTTTCTTT.

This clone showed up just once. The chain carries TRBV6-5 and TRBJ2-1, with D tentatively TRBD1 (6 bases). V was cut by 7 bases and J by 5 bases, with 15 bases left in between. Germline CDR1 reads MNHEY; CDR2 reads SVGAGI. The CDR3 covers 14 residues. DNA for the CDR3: TGTGCCAGCACTCCTAAACAGGGTGACAATGAGCAGTTCTTC. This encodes CASTPKQGDNEQFF.

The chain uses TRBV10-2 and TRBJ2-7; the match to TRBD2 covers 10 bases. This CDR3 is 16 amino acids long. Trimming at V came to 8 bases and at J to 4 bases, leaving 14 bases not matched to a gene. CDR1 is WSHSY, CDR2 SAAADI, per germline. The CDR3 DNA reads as TGCGCCAGCGCACTTGTGGTAGCGGGAGGTAGATACGAGCAGTACTTC. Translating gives CASALVVAGGRYEQYF.

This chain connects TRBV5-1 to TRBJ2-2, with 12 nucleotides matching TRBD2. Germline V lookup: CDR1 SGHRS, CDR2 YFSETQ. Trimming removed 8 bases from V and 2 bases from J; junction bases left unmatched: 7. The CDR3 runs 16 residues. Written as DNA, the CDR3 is TGCGCCAGTAGTACTAGCGGGGGGCCTAACACCGGGGAGCTGTTTTTT. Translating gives CASSTSGGPNTGELFF.